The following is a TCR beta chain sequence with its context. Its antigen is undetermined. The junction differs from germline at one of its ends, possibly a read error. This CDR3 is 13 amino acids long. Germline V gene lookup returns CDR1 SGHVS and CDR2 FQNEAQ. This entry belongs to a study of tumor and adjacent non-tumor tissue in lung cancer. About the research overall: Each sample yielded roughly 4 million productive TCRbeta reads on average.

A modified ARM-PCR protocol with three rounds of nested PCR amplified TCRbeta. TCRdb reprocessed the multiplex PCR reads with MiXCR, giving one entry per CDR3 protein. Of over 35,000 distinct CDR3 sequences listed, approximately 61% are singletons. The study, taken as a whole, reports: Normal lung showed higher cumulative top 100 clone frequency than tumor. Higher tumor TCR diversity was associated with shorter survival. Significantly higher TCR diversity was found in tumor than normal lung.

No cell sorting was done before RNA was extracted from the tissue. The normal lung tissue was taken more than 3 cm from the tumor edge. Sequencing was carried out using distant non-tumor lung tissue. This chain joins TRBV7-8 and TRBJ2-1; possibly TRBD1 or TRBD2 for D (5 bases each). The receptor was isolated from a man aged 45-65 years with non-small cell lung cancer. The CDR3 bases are TGTGCCAGTAGCTCGGTGGGGACGCGGGAGCAGTTCTTC. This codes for CASSSVGTREQFF.